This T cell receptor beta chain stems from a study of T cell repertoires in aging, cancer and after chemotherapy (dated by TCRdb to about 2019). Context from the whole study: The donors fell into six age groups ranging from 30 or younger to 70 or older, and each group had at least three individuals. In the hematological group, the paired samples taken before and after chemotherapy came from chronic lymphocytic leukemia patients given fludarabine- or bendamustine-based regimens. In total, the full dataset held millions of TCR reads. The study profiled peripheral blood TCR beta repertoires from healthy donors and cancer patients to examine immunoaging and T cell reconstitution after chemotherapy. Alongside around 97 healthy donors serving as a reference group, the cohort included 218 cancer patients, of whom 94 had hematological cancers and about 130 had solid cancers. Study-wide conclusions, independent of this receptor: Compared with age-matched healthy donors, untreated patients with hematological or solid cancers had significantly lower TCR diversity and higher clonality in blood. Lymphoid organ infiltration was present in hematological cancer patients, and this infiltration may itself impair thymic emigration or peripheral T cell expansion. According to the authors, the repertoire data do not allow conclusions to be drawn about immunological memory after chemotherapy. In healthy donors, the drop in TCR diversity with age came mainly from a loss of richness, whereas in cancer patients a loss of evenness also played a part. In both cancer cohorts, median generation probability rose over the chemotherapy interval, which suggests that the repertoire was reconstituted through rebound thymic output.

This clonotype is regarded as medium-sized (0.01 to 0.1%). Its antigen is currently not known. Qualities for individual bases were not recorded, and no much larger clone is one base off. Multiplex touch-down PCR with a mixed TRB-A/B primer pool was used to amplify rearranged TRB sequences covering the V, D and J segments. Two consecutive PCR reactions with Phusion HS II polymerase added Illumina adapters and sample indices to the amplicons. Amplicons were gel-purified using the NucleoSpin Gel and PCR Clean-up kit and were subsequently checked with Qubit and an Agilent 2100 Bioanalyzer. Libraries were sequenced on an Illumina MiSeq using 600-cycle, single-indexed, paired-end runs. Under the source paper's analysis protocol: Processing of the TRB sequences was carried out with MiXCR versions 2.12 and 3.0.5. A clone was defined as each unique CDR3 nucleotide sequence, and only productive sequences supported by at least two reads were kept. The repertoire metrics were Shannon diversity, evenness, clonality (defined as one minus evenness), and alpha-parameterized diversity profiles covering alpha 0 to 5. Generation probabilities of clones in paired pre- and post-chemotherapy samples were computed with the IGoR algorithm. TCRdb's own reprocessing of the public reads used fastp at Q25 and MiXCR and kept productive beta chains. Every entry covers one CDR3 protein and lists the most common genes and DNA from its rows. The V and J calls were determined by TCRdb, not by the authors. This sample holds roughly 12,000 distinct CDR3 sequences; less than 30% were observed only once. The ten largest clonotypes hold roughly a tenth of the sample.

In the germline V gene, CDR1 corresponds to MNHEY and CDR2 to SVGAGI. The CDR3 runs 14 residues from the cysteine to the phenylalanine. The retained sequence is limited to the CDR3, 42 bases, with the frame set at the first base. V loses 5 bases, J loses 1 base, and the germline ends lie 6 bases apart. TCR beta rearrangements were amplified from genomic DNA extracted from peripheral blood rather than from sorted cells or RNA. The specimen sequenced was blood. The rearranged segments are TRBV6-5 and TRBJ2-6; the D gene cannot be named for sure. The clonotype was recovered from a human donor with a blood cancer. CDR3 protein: CASSRSSGANVLTF. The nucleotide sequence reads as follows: TGTGCCAGCAGTCGTAGTTCTGGGGCCAACGTCCTGACTTTC.